This TCR beta chain was retrieved from a study of response to subunit inactivated influenza vaccine. MiXCR was run by TCRdb on the RT-PCR reads, yielding one entry per CDR3 protein. Of 150,000 or so distinct CDR3 sequences listed, roughly a tenth are singletons. Germline lookup yields CDR1 LGHDT and CDR2 YNNKEL (reference sequence). There are 14 residues in the CDR3. V shed 0 bases and J shed 5 bases, with 5 bases lying between them. The sequence derives from a man in his forties or fifties who received an inactivated influenza vaccine. The chain combines TRBV3-1 with TRBJ1-6; D is undetermined. The material was non-naive T cells sorted from PBMCs, obtained roughly 6 weeks after vaccination. CDR3 region: CASSQEQNNSPLHF. CDR3 bases: TGTGCCAGCAGCCAAGAACAGAATAATTCACCCCTCCACTTT.